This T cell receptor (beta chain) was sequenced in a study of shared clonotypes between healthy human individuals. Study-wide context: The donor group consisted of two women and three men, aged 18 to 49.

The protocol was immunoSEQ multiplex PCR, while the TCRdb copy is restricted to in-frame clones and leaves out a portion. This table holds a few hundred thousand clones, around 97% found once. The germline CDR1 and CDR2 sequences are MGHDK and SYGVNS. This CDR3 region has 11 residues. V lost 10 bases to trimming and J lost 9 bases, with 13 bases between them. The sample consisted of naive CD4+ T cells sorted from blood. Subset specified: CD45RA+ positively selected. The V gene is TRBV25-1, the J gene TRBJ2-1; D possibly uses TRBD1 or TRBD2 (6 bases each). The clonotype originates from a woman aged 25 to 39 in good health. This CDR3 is CAIQGGFEQFF. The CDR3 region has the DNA TGTGCCATCCAAGGGGGGTTTGAGCAGTTCTTC. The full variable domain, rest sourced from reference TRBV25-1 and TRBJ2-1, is EADIYQTPRYLVIGTGKKITLECSQTMGHDKMYWYQQDPGMELHLIHYSYGVNSTEKGDLSSESTVSRIRTEHFPLTLESARPSHTSQYLCAIQGGFEQFFGPGTRLTVL.